A selection of T cell receptor beta chains follows, all from one sample in a study of blood T cell repertoires in COVID-19. The data were produced by immunoSEQ multiplex PCR, yet TCRdb's version contains in-frame clones alone and is incomplete. Altogether under 450,000 clones are present, about nine tenths being singletons, with the ten largest covering 10% to 15%. Sample: peripheral blood. Source of these receptors: a woman between 50 and 59 years old with COVID-19, enrolled during active disease. CDR3s include the opening cysteine and the closing phenylalanine or tryptophan. A D gene is named only where the DNA matches it firmly. Where a row states a size, it is once, few, many or the class of an expanded clone; other rows omit it.

clone_size	v_call	d_call	j_call	cdr3_aa	cdr3_nt
.	TRBV27	TRBD1	TRBJ2-7	CASTSRDRPFEQYF	TGTGCCAGCACCTCCCGGGACAGGCCCTTCGAGCAGTACTTC
.	TRBV5-5	TRBD1	TRBJ1-2	CASSWNPQGAGGYTF	TGTGCCAGCAGCTGGAACCCCCAGGGGGCCGGAGGCTACACCTTC
.	TRBV30	TRBD1	TRBJ1-5	CAWSVSQGVKPQHF	TGTGCCTGGAGTGTAAGCCAGGGGGTTAAGCCCCAGCATTTT
.	TRBV3-1/TRBV3-2	.	TRBJ1-2	CASSHLTQGTDDGYTF	TGTGCCAGCAGCCACCTTACACAGGGAACGGACGATGGCTACACCTTC
.	TRBV29-1	TRBD1	TRBJ2-7	CSVSTGEAYEQYF	TGCAGCGTGTCGACAGGGGAAGCCTACGAGCAGTACTTC
.	TRBV6-4	.	TRBJ1-1	CASSEQGSTEAFF	TGTGCCAGCAGTGAGCAGGGATCCACTGAAGCTTTCTTT
.	TRBV30	TRBD2	TRBJ2-3	CACERGGSEQYF	TGTGCCTGTGAGCGGGGGGGCTCGGAGCAGTATTTT
.	TRBV6-1	.	TRBJ1-4	CASSEAPGNEKLFF	TGTGCCAGCAGTGAAGCGCCCGGGAACGAAAAACTGTTTTTT
.	TRBV21-1	.	TRBJ1-2	CASGHRGNYGYTF	TGTGCCAGCGGACACAGGGGAAACTATGGCTACACCTTC
.	TRBV5-5	TRBD1	TRBJ2-7	CASSGDRLYEQYF	TGTGCCAGCAGCGGGGACAGGCTCTACGAGCAGTACTTC
.	TRBV5-1	TRBD2	TRBJ2-5	CASSAGGRETQYF	TGCGCCAGCAGCGCGGGGGGGCGGGAGACCCAGTACTTC
.	TRBV30	.	TRBJ1-4	CAWSVRSGEKLFF	TGTGCCTGGAGTGTAAGATCAGGCGAAAAACTGTTTTTT
.	TRBV3-1/TRBV3-2	.	TRBJ1-1	CASRFGGQTEAFF	TGTGCCAGCAGGTTCGGCGGGCAGACTGAAGCTTTCTTT
.	TRBV6-5	.	TRBJ1-1	CASSYNFERTEAFF	TGTGCCAGCAGTTACAACTTTGAGAGGACTGAAGCTTTCTTT
.	TRBV6-5	.	TRBJ1-6	CASSYITGGMLKPLHF	TGTGCCAGCAGTTACATCACTGGCGGCATGTTGAAACCCCTCCACTTT
.	TRBV25-1	TRBD1	TRBJ1-1	CASSEGQGGTEAFF	TGTGCCAGCAGTGAAGGACAGGGGGGAACTGAAGCTTTCTTT
once	TRBV27	TRBD1	TRBJ1-2	CASSISGQGGYTF	TGTGCCAGCAGTATCTCCGGACAGGGAGGCTACACCTTC
.	TRBV29-1	.	TRBJ1-4	CSAVGHNEKLFF	TGCAGCGCTGTCGGACATAATGAAAAACTGTTTTTT
once	TRBV4-1	TRBD1	TRBJ2-7	CASSQAPGQGANEQYF	TGCGCCAGCAGCCAAGCCCCGGGACAGGGGGCGAACGAGCAGTACTTC
.	TRBV9	TRBD1	TRBJ1-2	CASSPGQKHYGYTF	TGTGCCAGCAGCCCGGGACAGAAACACTATGGCTACACCTTC
.	TRBV10-3	.	TRBJ2-7	CATGERVSGGEQYF	TGTGCCACGGGGGAACGGGTCTCAGGGGGCGAGCAGTACTTC
.	TRBV6-5	TRBD1	TRBJ1-2	CASSSRTGQRGYTF	TGTGCCAGCAGTTCCCGGACAGGGCAGAGGGGCTACACCTTC
.	TRBV6-5	.	TRBJ2-3	CASSYQRGPTDTQYF	TGTGCCAGCAGTTACCAGAGAGGGCCCACAGATACGCAGTATTTT
.	TRBV3-1/TRBV3-2	.	TRBJ1-5	CASSPGYDQPQHF	TGTGCCAGCAGCCCGGGGTATGATCAGCCCCAGCATTTT
.	TRBV28	.	TRBJ1-1	CASSSTGTEAFF	TGTGCCAGCAGTTCCACAGGGACTGAAGCTTTCTTT
.	TRBV5-4	.	TRBJ1-3	CASSIRTGSSGNTIYF	TGTGCCAGCAGCATACGGACGGGGAGCTCTGGAAACACCATATATTTT
.	TRBV9	.	TRBJ1-6	CASSVGVNLGPINSPLHF	TGTGCCAGCAGCGTAGGGGTCAATTTGGGGCCAATTAATTCACCCCTCCACTTT
.	TRBV14	.	TRBJ2-3	CASSQAQNTDTQYF	TGTGCCAGCAGCCAAGCCCAAAACACAGATACGCAGTATTTT
.	TRBV19	.	TRBJ2-7	CASSIGLPAPMDEQYF	TGTGCCAGTAGTATTGGTCTTCCTGCACCTATGGACGAGCAGTACTTC
.	TRBV6-5	.	TRBJ1-2	CASGGQLRAQGYTF	TGTGCCAGCGGAGGACAGTTGAGGGCTCAAGGCTACACCTTC
.	TRBV3-1/TRBV3-2	.	TRBJ1-5	CASSQTGNQPQHF	TGTGCCAGCAGCCAAACGGGGAATCAGCCCCAGCATTTT
.	TRBV30	.	TRBJ2-7	CAWSSRTAYEQYF	TGTGCCTGGAGTAGTCGGACAGCCTACGAGCAGTACTTC
.	TRBV7-9	.	TRBJ1-6	CASSLTVTGNNSPLHF	TGTGCCAGCAGCTTAACCGTCACAGGCAATAATTCACCCCTCCACTTT
.	TRBV6-5	.	TRBJ2-7	CASKYQGGYEQYF	TGTGCCAGCAAATATCAGGGGGGCTACGAGCAGTACTTC
few	TRBV29-1	.	TRBJ1-1	CSVEVRGWGTEAFF	TGCAGCGTTGAGGTACGGGGTTGGGGCACTGAAGCTTTCTTT
.	TRBV3-1/TRBV3-2	.	TRBJ2-7	CASSQGPSPSYEQYF	TGTGCCAGCAGCCAAGGGCCCAGTCCCTCCTACGAGCAGTACTTC
few	TRBV9	TRBD1	TRBJ2-1	CASSSLGTGTNEQFF	TGTGCCAGCTCCTCCCTCGGGACAGGGACGAATGAGCAGTTCTTC
.	TRBV9	.	TRBJ2-7	CASSPAGREEQYF	TGTGCCAGCAGCCCCGCAGGTCGGGAGGAGCAGTACTTC
.	TRBV6-5	TRBD1	TRBJ2-7	CASSYSGTATYEQYF	TGTGCCAGCAGTTACTCCGGGACAGCCACCTACGAGCAGTACTTC
.	TRBV27	.	TRBJ2-6	CASSVSGANVLTF	TGTGCCAGCAGCGTATCTGGGGCCAACGTCCTGACTTTC